Listed below are T cell receptor beta chains from one sample, sequenced in a study of beta chain features in type 1 diabetes. Sequencing was performed with immunoSEQ multiplex PCR; in TCRdb, only in-frame clones are kept and a portion is missing. The table lists under 900,000 clones, around a sixth of them singletons. Material for sequencing was naive CD4+ T cells from blood. The receptors originated from a young woman in good health. The CDR3 runs from the conserved cysteine through the conserved F or W. The order of the fields is J gene, D gene, clone size, V gene, CDR3 DNA, CDR3 protein. D genes are given only for firm matches. A row's size may be missing; if present it is once, few, many or a size class.

J: TRBJ2-5; D: .; size: .; V: TRBV14; DNA: TGTGCCAGCAGCCAAGAACAGATGGAAGAGACCCAGTACTTC; CDR3: CASSQEQMEETQYF
J: TRBJ2-7; D: .; size: once; V: TRBV2; DNA: TGTGCCAGCACCCGGGGTCGGGCCCTCTACGAGCAGTACTTC; CDR3: CASTRGRALYEQYF
J: TRBJ1-3; D: TRBD1; size: .; V: TRBV5-8; DNA: TGTGCCAGCAGCCCGGGACAGGGGGCACCTGGAAACACCATATATTTT; CDR3: CASSPGQGAPGNTIYF
J: TRBJ2-7; D: .; size: .; V: TRBV7-2; DNA: TGTGCCAGCAGTCACACCCCGGGTCGCTACGAGCAGTACTTC; CDR3: CASSHTPGRYEQYF
J: TRBJ1-2; D: TRBD1; size: .; V: TRBV7-9; DNA: TGTGCCAGCAGCTTAGCCGGGACAGGGGCAAAAGCTATCTATGGCTACACCTTC; CDR3: CASSLAGTGAKAIYGYTF
J: TRBJ2-6; D: .; size: .; V: TRBV11-2; DNA: TGTGCCAGCAGCTCGGTTTCAGGCTCTGGGGCCAACGTCCTGACTTTC; CDR3: CASSSVSGSGANVLTF
J: TRBJ2-1; D: TRBD1; size: .; V: TRBV6-6; DNA: TGTGCCAGCCATTACTCGGGACAGGGGTACAATGAGCAGTTCTTC; CDR3: CASHYSGQGYNEQFF
J: TRBJ1-2; D: .; size: few; V: TRBV7-2; DNA: TGTGCCAGCAGCTTAGTGGACTGGCAGGGTGGCTACACCTTC; CDR3: CASSLVDWQGGYTF
J: TRBJ2-1; D: .; size: few; V: TRBV5-1; DNA: TGCGCCAGCAGCCGCGGGGACCCGAACTCCTACAATGAGCAGTTCTTC; CDR3: CASSRGDPNSYNEQFF
J: TRBJ2-6; D: TRBD1; size: few; V: TRBV28; DNA: TGTGCCAGCAGTTTACAGGGGGCCCTTGGGGCCAACGTCCTGACTTTC; CDR3: CASSLQGALGANVLTF
J: TRBJ2-7; D: TRBD1; size: .; V: TRBV5-6; DNA: TGTGCCAGCAGCTTCCGGGACAGGGTACGGGAGCAGTACTTC; CDR3: CASSFRDRVREQYF
J: TRBJ1-3; D: .; size: .; V: TRBV6-1; DNA: TGTGCCAGTACCAGGGATATCTCTGGAAACACCATATATTTT; CDR3: CASTRDISGNTIYF
J: TRBJ1-3; D: .; size: .; V: TRBV7-2; DNA: TGTGCCAGCAGCTTGGATTCCAGTCTTGGAAACACCATATATTTT; CDR3: CASSLDSSLGNTIYF
J: TRBJ2-2; D: TRBD1; size: few; V: TRBV28; DNA: TGTGCCAGCAGTTTACCCGGGACAGGGACCGGGGAGCTGTTTTTT; CDR3: CASSLPGTGTGELFF
J: TRBJ2-7; D: .; size: few; V: TRBV27; DNA: TGTGCCAGCAGTTTAAATGTTCTAGCGTTCCAGTACTTC; CDR3: CASSLNVLAFQYF
J: TRBJ2-5; D: .; size: .; V: TRBV7-2; DNA: TGTGCCAGCAGCACCAGGGGAGAAACCCAGTACTTC; CDR3: CASSTRGETQYF
J: TRBJ2-5; D: .; size: few; V: TRBV23-1; DNA: TGCGCCAGCAGTCCCTACAGTGGGGCCCTCCCGCAAGAGACCCAGTACTTC; CDR3: CASSPYSGALPQETQYF
J: TRBJ2-1; D: .; size: .; V: TRBV6-6; DNA: TGTGCCAGCAGTTACGAGGCAGGGGCTGGGGATGAGCAGTTCTTC; CDR3: CASSYEAGAGDEQFF
J: TRBJ2-2; D: .; size: .; V: TRBV9; DNA: TGTGCCAGCAGCCCGCGAGGGCCCGAAGGCACCGGGGAGCTGTTTTTT; CDR3: CASSPRGPEGTGELFF
J: TRBJ2-1; D: TRBD2; size: .; V: TRBV9; DNA: TGTGCCAGCAGCCCTAGGGCGGGAGGCTACAATGAGCAGTTCTTC; CDR3: CASSPRAGGYNEQFF
J: TRBJ1-1; D: TRBD1; size: .; V: TRBV5-5; DNA: TGTGCCAGCAGCATGAGACAGGGGGGAACTGAAGCTTTCTTT; CDR3: CASSMRQGGTEAFF
J: TRBJ2-2; D: TRBD2; size: .; V: TRBV9; DNA: TGTGCCAGCAGCGTAGACTCCGGGACTAGCGGGAGGGCCCGCCGAACCGGGGAGCTGTTTTTT; CDR3: CASSVDSGTSGRARRTGELFF
J: TRBJ2-7; D: .; size: .; V: TRBV7-2; DNA: TGTGCCAGCAGCTTGAAGGCCTTCTGCGAGCAGTACTTC; CDR3: CASSLKAFCEQYF
J: TRBJ2-5; D: TRBD2; size: few; V: TRBV11-2; DNA: TGTGCCAGCAGCTTAAGGGTAGCGGGACAAGAGACCCAGTACTTC; CDR3: CASSLRVAGQETQYF
J: TRBJ2-3; D: .; size: .; V: TRBV7-2; DNA: TGTGCCAGCGGGGGCACAGATACGCAGTATTTT; CDR3: CASGGTDTQYF
J: TRBJ2-5; D: .; size: .; V: TRBV7-8; DNA: TGTGCCAGCAGCGGGGGCCAGGGCGAGACCCAGTACTTC; CDR3: CASSGGQGETQYF
J: TRBJ2-5; D: .; size: .; V: TRBV27; DNA: TGTGCCAGCAGTCCCTGGGGAGAAGAGACCCAGTACTTC; CDR3: CASSPWGEETQYF
J: TRBJ2-6; D: .; size: .; V: TRBV21-1; DNA: TGTGCCAGCAGCAAAAGTCACAGACTAGCGGGAGAGACTGGGGCCAACGTCCTGACTTTC; CDR3: CASSKSHRLAGETGANVLTF
J: TRBJ1-5; D: .; size: .; V: TRBV28; DNA: TGTGCCAGCAGTTCTAGGCCAAATCAGCCCCAGCATTTT; CDR3: CASSSRPNQPQHF
J: TRBJ1-2; D: .; size: .; V: TRBV10-3; DNA: TGTGCCACCACTCGTAGGGAAGAGTATGGCTACACCTTC; CDR3: CATTRREEYGYTF
J: TRBJ2-7; D: .; size: few; V: TRBV7-2; DNA: TGTGCCAGCAGCTTAGTATTCGGGGGATACGAGCAGTACTTC; CDR3: CASSLVFGGYEQYF
J: TRBJ2-7; D: .; size: .; V: TRBV25-1; DNA: TGTGCCAGCAGTGTCGCTACCTCCTACGAGCAGTACTTC; CDR3: CASSVATSYEQYF